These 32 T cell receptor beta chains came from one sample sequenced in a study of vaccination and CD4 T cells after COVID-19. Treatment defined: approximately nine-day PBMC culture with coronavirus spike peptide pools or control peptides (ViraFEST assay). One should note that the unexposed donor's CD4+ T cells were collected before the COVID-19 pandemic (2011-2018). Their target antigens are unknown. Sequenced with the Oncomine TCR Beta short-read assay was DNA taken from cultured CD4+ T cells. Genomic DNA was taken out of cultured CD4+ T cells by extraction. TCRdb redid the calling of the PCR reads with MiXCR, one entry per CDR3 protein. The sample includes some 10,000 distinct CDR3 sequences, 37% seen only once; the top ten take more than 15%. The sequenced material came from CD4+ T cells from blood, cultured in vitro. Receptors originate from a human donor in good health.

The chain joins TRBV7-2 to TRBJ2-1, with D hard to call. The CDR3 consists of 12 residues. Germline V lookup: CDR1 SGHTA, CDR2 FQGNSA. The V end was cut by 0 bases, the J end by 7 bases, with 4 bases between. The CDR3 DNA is TGTGCCAGCAGCTTAGCCGAAAATGAGCAGTTCTTC. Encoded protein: CASSLAENEQFF.

The CDR3 nucleotides are TGTGCCAGCAGTTTATCAAGGAGGTACACCACCGGGGAGCTGTTTTTT. Amino acids: CASSLSRRYTTGELFF. The chain has TRBV27 and TRBJ2-2, with D perhaps TRBD2 (5 bases). This CDR3 has 16 residues. V was cut by 0 bases and J by 4 bases, with 12 bases left in between. CDR1 MNHEY and CDR2 SMNVEV come from the germline V gene (reference sequence).

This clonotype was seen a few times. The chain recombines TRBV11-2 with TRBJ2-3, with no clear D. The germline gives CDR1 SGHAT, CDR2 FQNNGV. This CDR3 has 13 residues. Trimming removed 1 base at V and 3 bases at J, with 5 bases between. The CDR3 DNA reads TGTGCCAGCAGCTTAGCGCCAACAGATACGCAGTATTTT. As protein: CASSLAPTDTQYF.

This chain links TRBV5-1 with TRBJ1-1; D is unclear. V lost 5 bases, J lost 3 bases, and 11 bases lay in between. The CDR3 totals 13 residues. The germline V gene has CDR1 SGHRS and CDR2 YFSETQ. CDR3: CASSNTADTEAFF. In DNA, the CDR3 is TGCGCCAGCAGTAATACAGCGGACACTGAAGCTTTCTTT.

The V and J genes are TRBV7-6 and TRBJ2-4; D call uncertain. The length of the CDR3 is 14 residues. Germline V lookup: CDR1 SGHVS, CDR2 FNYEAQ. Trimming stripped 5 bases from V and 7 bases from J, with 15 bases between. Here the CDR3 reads CASSLDLAANIQYF. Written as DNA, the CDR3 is TGTGCCAGCAGCCTTGACTTGGCTGCGAACATTCAGTACTTC.

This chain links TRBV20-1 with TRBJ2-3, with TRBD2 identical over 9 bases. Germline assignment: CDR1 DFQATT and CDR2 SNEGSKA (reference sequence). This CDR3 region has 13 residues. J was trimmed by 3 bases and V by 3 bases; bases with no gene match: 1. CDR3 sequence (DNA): TGCAGTGCTAGCGCGGGGGGGACAGATACGCAGTATTTT. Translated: CSASAGGTDTQYF.

CDR3 protein: CASTLGGSSSWRNEQFF. For the CDR3, the DNA is TGTGCCAGCACCCTCGGGGGAAGTTCGTCTTGGAGGAATGAGCAGTTCTTC. V is TRBV27 and J is TRBJ2-1, with D possibly being TRBD2 (6 bases). This CDR3 contains 17 residues. CDR1 is MNHEY and CDR2 is SMNVEV in the germline V gene (reference sequence). V shed 7 bases and J shed 7 bases, with 26 bases lying between them.

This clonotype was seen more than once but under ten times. CDR3 region: CSARKKQVSGGYTF. CDR3 sequence (DNA): TGCAGTGCTAGGAAAAAACAGGTCTCAGGGGGCTACACCTTC. The chain uses TRBV20-1 and TRBJ1-2, with a tentative D call TRBD1 (5 bases). The CDR3 extends over 14 amino acids. V was shortened by 3 bases and J by 8 bases, with 19 bases between the two germline ends. Germline loops: CDR1 DFQATT, CDR2 SNEGSKA (reference sequence).

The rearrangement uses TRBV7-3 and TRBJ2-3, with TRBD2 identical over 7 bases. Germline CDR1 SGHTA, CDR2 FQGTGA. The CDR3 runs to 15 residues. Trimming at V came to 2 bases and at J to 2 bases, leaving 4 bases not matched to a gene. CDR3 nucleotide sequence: TGTGCCAGCAGCTTAGGGCGGGGGATCACAGATACGCAGTATTTT. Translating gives CASSLGRGITDTQYF.

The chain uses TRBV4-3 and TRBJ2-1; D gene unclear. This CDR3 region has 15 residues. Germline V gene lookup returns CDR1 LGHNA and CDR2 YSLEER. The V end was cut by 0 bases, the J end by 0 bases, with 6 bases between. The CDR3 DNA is TGCGCCAGCAGCCAAGATGGGATCTCCTACAATGAGCAGTTCTTC. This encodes CASSQDGISYNEQFF.

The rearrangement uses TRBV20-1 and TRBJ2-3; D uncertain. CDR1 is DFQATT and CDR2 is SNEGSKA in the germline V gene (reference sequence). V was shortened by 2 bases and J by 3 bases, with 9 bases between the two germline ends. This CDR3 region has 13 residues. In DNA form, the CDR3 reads TGCAGTGCTAGACCGGGTGGGACAGATACGCAGTATTTT. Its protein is CSARPGGTDTQYF.

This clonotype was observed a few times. The CDR3 bases are TGTGCCATCAGTGAGTTCTTAGACAGGGTTGAGACCCAGTACTTC. It specifies CAISEFLDRVETQYF. V gene TRBV10-3 combines with J gene TRBJ2-5; 7 bases map to TRBD1. The trim removed 1 base at V and 5 bases at J, leaving 7 bases unmatched. Germline lookup yields CDR1 ENHRY and CDR2 SYGVKD. The CDR3 is 15 residues long.

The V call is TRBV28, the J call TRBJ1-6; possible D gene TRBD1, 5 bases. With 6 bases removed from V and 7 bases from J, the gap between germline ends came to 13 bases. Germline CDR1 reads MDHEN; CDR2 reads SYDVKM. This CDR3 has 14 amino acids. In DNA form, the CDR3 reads TGTGCCAGCAGCTGGGGAGGGGCGAATTCACCCCTCCACTTT. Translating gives CASSWGGANSPLHF.

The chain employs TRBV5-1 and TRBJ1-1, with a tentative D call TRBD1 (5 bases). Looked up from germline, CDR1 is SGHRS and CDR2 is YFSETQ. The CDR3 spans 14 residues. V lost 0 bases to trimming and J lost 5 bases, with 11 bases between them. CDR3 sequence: CASSLVRGATEAFF. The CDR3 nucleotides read TGCGCCAGCAGCTTGGTGAGGGGTGCTACTGAAGCTTTCTTT.

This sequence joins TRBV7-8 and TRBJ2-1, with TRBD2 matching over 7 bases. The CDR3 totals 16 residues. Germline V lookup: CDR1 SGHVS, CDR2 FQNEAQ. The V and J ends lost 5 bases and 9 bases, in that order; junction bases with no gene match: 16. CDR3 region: CASSPRRGDFRVEQFF. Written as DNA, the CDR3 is TGTGCCAGCAGCCCCCGCCGGGGGGACTTCAGAGTTGAGCAGTTCTTC. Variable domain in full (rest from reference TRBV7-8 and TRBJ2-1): GAGVSQSPRYKVAKRGQDVALRCDPISGHVSLFWYQQALGQGPEFLTYFQNEAQLDKSGLPSDRFFAERPEGSVSTLKIQRTQQEDSAVYLCASSPRRGDFRVEQFFGPGTRLTVL.

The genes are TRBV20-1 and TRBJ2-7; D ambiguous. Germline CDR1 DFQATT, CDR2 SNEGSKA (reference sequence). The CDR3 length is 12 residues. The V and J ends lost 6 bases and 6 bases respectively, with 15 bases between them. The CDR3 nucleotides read TGCAGTGCCATCGATTCCTCTTCCGAGCAGTACTTC. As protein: CSAIDSSSEQYF.

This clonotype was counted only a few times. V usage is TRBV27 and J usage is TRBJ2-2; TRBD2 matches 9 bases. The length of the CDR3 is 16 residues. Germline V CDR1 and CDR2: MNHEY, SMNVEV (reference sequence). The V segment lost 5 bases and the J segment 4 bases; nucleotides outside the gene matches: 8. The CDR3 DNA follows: TGTGCCAGCAGTCCTTATAGCGGGAGTCTCACCGGGGAGCTGTTTTTT. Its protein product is CASSPYSGSLTGELFF.

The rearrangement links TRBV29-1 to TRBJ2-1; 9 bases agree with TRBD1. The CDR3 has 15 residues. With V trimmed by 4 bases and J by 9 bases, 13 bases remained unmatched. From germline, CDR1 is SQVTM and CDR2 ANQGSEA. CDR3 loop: CSVVQLWTGVGEQFF. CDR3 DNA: TGCAGCGTTGTTCAACTCTGGACAGGGGTTGGTGAGCAGTTCTTC.

CDR3 in DNA: TGCGCCAGCAGCCCGGGCCTACTAGATCCCCACACTGAAGCTTTCTTT. This translates into CASSPGLLDPHTEAFF. The chain joins TRBV4-3 to TRBJ1-1; D unresolved. Germline-derived CDR1 and CDR2 are LGHNA and YSLEER. The CDR3 runs 16 residues. V was clipped by 4 bases and J by 3 bases, with 18 bases between them.

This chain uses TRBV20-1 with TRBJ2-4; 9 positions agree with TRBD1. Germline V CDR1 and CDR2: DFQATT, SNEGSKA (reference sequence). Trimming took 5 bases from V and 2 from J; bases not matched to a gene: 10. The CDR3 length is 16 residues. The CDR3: CSAVFGQGLSKNIQYF. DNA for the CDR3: TGCAGTGCTGTGTTTGGACAGGGGTTATCCAAAAACATTCAGTACTTC.

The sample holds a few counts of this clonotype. The CDR3 loop reads CASSAQGGLETQYF. The CDR3 coding sequence is TGTGCCAGTAGCGCACAGGGAGGGTTAGAGACCCAGTACTTC. V gene TRBV19 combines with J gene TRBJ2-5; perhaps TRBD2 as D (7 bases). The ends were cut back, 6 bases at V and 4 bases at J, with 15 bases in the middle. Germline V gene lookup returns CDR1 LNHDA and CDR2 SQIVND (reference sequence). The CDR3 has 14 amino acids.

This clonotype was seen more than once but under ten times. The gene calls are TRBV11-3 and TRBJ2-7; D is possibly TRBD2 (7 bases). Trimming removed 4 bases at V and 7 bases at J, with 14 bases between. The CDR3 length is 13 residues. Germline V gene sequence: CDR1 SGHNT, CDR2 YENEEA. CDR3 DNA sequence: TGTGCCAGCAGCTCAGCCAAGGGGGGGGAGCAGTACTTC. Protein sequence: CASSSAKGGEQYF.

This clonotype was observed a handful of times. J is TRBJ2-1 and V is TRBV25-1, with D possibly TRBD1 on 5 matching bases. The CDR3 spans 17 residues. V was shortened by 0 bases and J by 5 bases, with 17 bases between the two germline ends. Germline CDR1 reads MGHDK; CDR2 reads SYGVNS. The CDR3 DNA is TGTGCCAGCAGTGAATACTTGGACATCCACCTAAACAATGAGCAGTTCTTC. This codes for CASSEYLDIHLNNEQFF.

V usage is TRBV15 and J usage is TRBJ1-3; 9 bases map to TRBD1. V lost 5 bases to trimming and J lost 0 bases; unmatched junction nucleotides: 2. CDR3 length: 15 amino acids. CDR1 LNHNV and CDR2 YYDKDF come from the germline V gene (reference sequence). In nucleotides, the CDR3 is TGTGCCACCAGCCGGGACAGGGCCTCTGGAAACACCATATATTTT. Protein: CATSRDRASGNTIYF. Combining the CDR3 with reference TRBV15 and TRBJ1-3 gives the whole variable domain DAMVIQNPRYQVTQFGKPVTLSCSQTLNHNVMYWYQQKSSQAPKLLFHYYDKDFNNEADTPDNFQSRRPNTSFCFLDIRSPGLGDTAMYLCATSRDRASGNTIYFGEGSWLTVV.

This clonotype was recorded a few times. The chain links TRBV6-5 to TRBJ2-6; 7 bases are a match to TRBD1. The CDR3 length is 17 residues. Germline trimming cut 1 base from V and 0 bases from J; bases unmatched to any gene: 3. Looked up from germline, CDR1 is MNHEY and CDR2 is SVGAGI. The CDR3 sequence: CASSYYGTASGANVLTF. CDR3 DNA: TGTGCCAGCAGTTACTACGGGACAGCCTCTGGGGCCAACGTCCTGACTTTC.

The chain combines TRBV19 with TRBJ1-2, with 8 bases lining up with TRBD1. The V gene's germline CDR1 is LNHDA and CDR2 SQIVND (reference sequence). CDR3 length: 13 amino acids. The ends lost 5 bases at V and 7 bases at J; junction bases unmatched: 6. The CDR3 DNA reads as TGTGCCAGTAGTGGACAGGGAACGGGTGGCTACACCTTC. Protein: CASSGQGTGGYTF.

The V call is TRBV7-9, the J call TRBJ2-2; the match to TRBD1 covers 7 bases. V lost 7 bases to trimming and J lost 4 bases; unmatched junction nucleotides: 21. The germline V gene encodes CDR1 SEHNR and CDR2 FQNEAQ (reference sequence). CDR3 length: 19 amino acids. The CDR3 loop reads CASTPRGWNRRQGTGELFF. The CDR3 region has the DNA TGTGCCAGCACCCCTCGGGGTTGGAACAGACGACAGGGCACCGGGGAGCTGTTTTTT.

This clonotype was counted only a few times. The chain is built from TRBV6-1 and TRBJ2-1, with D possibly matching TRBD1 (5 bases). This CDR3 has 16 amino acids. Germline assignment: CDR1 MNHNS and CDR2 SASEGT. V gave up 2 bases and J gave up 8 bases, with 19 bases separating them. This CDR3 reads CASSETPDSLGDEQFF. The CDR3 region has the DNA TGTGCCAGCAGTGAAACCCCCGACAGTCTGGGCGATGAGCAGTTCTTC.

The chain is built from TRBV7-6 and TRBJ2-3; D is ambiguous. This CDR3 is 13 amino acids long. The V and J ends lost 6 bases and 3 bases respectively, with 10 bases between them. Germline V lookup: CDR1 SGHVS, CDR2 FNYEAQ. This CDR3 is CASSAAGTDTQYF. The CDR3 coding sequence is TGTGCCAGCAGTGCTGCAGGTACAGATACGCAGTATTTT.

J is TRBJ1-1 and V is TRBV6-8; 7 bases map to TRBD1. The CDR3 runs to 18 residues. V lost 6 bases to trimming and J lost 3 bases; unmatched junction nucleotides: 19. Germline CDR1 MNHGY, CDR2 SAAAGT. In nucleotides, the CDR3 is TGTGCCAGCAGCTCGGCCCGTAGACAGGGCTCTCCTGACACTGAAGCTTTCTTT. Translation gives CASSSARRQGSPDTEAFF.

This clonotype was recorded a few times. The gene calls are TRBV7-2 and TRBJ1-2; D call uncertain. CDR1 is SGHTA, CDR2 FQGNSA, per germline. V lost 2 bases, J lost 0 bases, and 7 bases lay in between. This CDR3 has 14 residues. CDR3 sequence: CASSLWVSNYGYTF. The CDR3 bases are TGTGCCAGCAGCTTATGGGTCTCTAACTATGGCTACACCTTC.

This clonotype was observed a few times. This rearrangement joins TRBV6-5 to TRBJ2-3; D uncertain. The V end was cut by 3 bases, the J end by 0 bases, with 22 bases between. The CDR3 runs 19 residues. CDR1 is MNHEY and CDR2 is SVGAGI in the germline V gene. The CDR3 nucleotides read TGTGCCAGCAGTTATTTTAGATCGAGATCGGCAGTCAGCACAGATACGCAGTATTTT. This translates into CASSYFRSRSAVSTDTQYF.